This TCR beta chain originates from a study of blood T cells in healthy people across ages. The trim removed 3 bases at V and 5 bases at J, leaving 2 bases unmatched. The CDR3 contains 13 residues. Germline values: CDR1 SGHTA, CDR2 FQGNSA. Drawing of peripheral blood yielded roughly 9.3 milliliters from each donor. PCR was performed a second time for about 6 to 11 cycles using a sample-barcoded 5' primer and a J-beta primer mix. TCRdb reprocessed the 5' RACE reads with MiXCR, giving one entry per CDR3 protein. Of 800,000 to 950,000 distinct CDR3 sequences in the sample, about 37% were seen once. This receptor was obtained from a man in his late teens or twenties in good health. Sequenced: blood. V usage is TRBV7-2 and J usage is TRBJ2-7, with 9 nucleotides matching TRBD1. The CDR3 reads CASSFDRGNEQYF. In DNA form, the CDR3 reads TGTGCCAGCAGCTTTGACAGGGGGAACGAGCAGTACTTC.